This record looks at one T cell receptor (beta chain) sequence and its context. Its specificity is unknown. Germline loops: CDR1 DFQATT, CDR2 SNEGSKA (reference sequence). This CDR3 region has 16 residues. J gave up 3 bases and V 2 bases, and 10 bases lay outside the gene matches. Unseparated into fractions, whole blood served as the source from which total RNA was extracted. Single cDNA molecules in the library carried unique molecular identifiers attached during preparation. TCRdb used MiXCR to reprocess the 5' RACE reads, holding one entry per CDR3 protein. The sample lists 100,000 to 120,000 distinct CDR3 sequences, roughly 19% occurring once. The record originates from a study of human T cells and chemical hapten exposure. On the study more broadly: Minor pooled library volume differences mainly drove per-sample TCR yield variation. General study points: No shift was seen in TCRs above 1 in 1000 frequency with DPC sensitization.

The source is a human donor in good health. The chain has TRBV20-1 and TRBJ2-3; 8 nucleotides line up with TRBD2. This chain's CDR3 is CSARFPAGGLTDTQYF. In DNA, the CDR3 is TGCAGTGCTAGATTTCCGGCGGGAGGTCTTACAGATACGCAGTATTTT.